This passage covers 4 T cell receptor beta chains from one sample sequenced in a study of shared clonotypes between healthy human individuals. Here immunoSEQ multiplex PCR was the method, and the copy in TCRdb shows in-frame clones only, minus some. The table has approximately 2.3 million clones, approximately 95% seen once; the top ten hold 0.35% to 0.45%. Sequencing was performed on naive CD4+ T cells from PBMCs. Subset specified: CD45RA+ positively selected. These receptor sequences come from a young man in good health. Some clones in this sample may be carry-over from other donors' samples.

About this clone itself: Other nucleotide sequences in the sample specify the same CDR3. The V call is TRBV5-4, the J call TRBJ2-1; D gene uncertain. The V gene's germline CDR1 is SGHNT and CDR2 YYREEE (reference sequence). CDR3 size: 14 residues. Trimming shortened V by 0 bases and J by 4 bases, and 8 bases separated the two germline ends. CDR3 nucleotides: TGTGCCAGCAGCTTGGGTGGTCGGTACAATGAGCAGTTCTTC. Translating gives CASSLGGRYNEQFF.

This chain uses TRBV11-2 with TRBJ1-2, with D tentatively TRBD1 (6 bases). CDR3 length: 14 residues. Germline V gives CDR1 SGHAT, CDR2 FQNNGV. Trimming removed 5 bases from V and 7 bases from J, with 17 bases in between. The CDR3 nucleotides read TGTGCCAGCAGCCTCGGGGGGCCGCTCGGTGGCTACACCTTC. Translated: CASSLGGPLGGYTF.

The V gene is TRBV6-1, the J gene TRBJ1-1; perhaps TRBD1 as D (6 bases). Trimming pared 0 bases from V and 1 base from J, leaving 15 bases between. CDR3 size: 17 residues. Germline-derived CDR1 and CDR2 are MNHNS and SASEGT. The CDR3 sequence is CASSEAGLGGANTEAFF. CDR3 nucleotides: TGTGCCAGCAGTGAAGCCGGCCTTGGGGGGGCGAACACTGAAGCTTTCTTT.

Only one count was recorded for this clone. The DNA of the CDR3 is TGTGCCAGCAGTCCCGGCGGACAGGGTTACTCCTACGAGCAGTACTTC. This codes for CASSPGGQGYSYEQYF. This sequence joins TRBV28 and TRBJ2-7; 8 positions match TRBD1. From germline, CDR1 is MDHEN and CDR2 SYDVKM. The ends lost 5 bases at V and 0 bases at J; junction bases unmatched: 9. The CDR3 contains 16 residues.